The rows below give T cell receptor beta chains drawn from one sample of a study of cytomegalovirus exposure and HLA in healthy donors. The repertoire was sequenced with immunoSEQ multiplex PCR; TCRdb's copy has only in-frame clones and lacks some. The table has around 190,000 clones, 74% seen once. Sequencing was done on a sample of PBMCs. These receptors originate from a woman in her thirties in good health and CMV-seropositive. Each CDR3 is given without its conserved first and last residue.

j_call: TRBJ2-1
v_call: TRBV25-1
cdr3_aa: ASSESGYNEQF

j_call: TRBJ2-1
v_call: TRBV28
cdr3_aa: ASSLILAGGNEQF

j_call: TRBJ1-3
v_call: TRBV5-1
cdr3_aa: ASSLDRAGNTIY

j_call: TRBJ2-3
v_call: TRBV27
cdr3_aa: ASSLREAHTDTQY

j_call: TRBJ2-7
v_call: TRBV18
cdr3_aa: ASSPSVGLAGNEQY

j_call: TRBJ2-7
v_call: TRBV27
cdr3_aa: ASSYTVADYEQY

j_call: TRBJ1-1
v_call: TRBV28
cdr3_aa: ASSFSDRVNTEAF

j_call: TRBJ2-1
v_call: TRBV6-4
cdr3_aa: ASSDTAGGGNEQF

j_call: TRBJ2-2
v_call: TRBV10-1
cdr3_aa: ASSDIGTGELF

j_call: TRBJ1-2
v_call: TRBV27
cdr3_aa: ATLDSLYGYT

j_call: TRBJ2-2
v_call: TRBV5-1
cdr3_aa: ASSPGGYGSGTGELF

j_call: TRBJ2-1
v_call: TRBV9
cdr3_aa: ASSVGGRSYNEQF

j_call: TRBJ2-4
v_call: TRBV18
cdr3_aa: ASSGTLAKNIQY

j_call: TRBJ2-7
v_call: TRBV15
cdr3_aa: ATSRPDKNYEQY

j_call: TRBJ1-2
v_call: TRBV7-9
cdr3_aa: SSSSRGGADYGYT

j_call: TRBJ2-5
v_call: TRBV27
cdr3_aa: ASSLRAQETQY

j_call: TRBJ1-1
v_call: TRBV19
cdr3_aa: ASSSHDRLLNTEAF

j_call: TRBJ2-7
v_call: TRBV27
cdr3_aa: ASSYLGLADYEQY

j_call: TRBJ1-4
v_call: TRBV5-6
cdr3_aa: ASSWGVNEKLF

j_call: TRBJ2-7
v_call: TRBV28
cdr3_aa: ASSLHSGGSSYEQY

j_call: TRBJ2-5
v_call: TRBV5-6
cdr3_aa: ASSQRVPWGETQY

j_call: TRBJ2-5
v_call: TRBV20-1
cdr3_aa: SPGGPETQY

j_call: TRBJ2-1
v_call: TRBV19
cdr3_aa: ASKTSGQGSEQF

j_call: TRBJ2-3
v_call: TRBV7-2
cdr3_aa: ASSPYRSTDTQY

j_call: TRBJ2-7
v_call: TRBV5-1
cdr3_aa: ASSLLNLGLHEQY

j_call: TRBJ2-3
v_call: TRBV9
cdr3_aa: ASSVSASGRTDTQY

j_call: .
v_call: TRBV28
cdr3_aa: ASKRTGYSYEQY

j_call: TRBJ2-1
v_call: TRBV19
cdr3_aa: ASSLSGSYNEQF

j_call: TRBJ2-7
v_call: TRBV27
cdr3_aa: ASSLKGREQY

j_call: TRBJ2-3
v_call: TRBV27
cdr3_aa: ASTTDYADTQY

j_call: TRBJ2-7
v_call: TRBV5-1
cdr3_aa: ASSAPGQGLLQY

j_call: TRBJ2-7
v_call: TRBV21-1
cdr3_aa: ASHGGRRYEQY

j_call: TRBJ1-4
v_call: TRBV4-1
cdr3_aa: ASSHRGQIDEKLF

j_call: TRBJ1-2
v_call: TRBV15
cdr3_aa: ATSRGGQGNYGYT

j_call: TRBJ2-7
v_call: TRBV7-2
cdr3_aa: ASSPGTYEQY

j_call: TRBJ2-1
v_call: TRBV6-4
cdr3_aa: ARTHKRAGNSYYNEQF